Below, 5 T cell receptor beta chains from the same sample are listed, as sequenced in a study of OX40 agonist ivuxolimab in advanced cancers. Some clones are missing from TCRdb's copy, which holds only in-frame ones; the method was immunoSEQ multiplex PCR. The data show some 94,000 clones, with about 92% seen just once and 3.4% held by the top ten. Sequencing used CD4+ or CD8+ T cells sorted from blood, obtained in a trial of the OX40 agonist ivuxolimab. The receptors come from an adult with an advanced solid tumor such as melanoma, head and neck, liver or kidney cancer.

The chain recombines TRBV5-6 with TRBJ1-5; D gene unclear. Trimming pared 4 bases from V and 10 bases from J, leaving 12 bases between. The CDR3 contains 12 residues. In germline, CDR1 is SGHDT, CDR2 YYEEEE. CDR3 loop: CASSLLGEPQHF. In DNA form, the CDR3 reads TGTGCCAGCAGCCTCCTTGGGGAACCCCAGCATTTT.

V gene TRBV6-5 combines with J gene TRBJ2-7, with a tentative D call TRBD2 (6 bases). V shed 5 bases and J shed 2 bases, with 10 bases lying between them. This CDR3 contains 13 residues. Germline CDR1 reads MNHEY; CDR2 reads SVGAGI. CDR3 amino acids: CASSAGRTYEQYF. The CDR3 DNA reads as TGTGCCAGCAGTGCGGGACGGACCTACGAGCAGTACTTC.

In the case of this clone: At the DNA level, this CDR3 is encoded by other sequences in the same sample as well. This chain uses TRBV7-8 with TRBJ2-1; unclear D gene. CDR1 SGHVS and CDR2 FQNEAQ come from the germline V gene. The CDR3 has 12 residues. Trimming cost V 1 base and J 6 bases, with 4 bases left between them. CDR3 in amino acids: CASSLVGNEQFF. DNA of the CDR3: TGTGCCAGCAGCTTAGTGGGCAATGAGCAGTTCTTC. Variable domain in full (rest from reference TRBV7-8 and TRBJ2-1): GAGVSQSPRYKVAKRGQDVALRCDPISGHVSLFWYQQALGQGPEFLTYFQNEAQLDKSGLPSDRFFAERPEGSVSTLKIQRTQQEDSAVYLCASSLVGNEQFFGPGTRLTVL.

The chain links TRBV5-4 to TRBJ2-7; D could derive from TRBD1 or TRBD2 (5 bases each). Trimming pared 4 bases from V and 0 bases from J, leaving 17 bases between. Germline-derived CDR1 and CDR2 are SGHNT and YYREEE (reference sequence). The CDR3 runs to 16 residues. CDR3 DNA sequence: TGTGCCAGCAGCCCAGACAGAGGACTCTCCTCCTACGAGCAGTACTTC. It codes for CASSPDRGLSSYEQYF.

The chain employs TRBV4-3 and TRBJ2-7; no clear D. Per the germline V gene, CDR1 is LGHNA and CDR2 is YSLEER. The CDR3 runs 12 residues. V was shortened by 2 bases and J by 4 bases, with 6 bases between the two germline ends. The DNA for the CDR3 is TGCGCCAGCAGCCAAAACGGGTACGAGCAGTACTTC. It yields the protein CASSQNGYEQYF.